Below are 8 T cell receptor beta chains sequenced from a single sample in a study of PD-1 blockade in classical Hodgkin lymphoma. The method was immunoSEQ multiplex PCR; TCRdb's version includes in-frame clones alone and lacks a portion of them. This table holds under 30,000 clones, approximately 70% found once. Each patient experienced a relapse that followed autologous stem cell transplantation, and brentuximab vedotin exposure varied. This specimen consisted of peripheral blood mononuclear cells (PBMCs), obtained before the second cycle of nivolumab. The source of these receptors is a human donor with classical Hodgkin lymphoma.

The chain recombines TRBV4-2 with TRBJ2-5; maybe TRBD1 (6 bases). The CDR3 sequence is 15 residues long. V lost 0 bases and J lost 5, with 13 bases in between. CDR1 LGHNA and CDR2 YNFKEQ come from the germline V gene. CDR3 nucleotides: TGTGCCAGCAGCCAAGATCTAGGGGGAAGGGAGACCCAGTACTTC. Protein product: CASSQDLGGRETQYF.

This clone was counted a single time. This chain uses TRBV25-1 with TRBJ2-7; 8 bases match TRBD1. The length of the CDR3 is 13 residues. Germline lookup yields CDR1 MGHDK and CDR2 SYGVNS. V was pared by 6 bases and J by 10 bases, with 11 bases of the junction left unmatched. The CDR3, as DNA: TGTGCCAGCAGCTACTCCGGGACAGGTGGACAGTACTTC. Translation gives CASSYSGTGGQYF.

This chain connects TRBV18 to TRBJ2-1, with D hard to call. The CDR3 loop spans 16 amino acids. Germline V gives CDR1 KGHSH, CDR2 LQKENI. V lost 3 bases and J lost 0, with 12 bases in between. This chain's CDR3 is CASSPRLDSSYNEQFF. CDR3 bases: TGTGCCAGCTCACCCCGCTTAGATAGCTCCTACAATGAGCAGTTCTTC.

The J gene is TRBJ1-2, the V gene TRBV5-4; D remains unclear. V was pared by 2 bases and J by 0 bases, with 11 bases between. CDR1 is SGHNT, CDR2 YYREEE, per germline (reference sequence). The CDR3 is 15 amino acids. CDR3 residues: CASSLPDGSNYGYTF. CDR3 nucleotide sequence: TGTGCCAGCAGCTTACCGGACGGGTCTAACTATGGCTACACCTTC.

V is TRBV10-3 and J is TRBJ1-1; possible D gene TRBD1, 6 bases. CDR3 size: 15 residues. Germline V gene sequence: CDR1 ENHRY, CDR2 SYGVKD. The ends were cut back, 3 bases at V and 0 bases at J, with 11 bases in the middle. CDR3 bases: TGTGCCATCAGTGAAGGACAGTTCATGAACACTGAAGCTTTCTTT. Its protein is CAISEGQFMNTEAFF.

This clone was detected only a few times. V usage is TRBV15 and J usage is TRBJ2-1; unclear D gene. CDR1 is LNHNV and CDR2 is YYDKDF in the germline V gene (reference sequence). The CDR3 totals 11 residues. Trimming took 5 bases from V and 5 from J, leaving 4 bases between them. CDR3 amino acids: CATSHHNEQFF. The CDR3 coding sequence is TGTGCCACCAGCCACCACAATGAGCAGTTCTTC.

The chain carries TRBV5-6 and TRBJ2-7; D might be TRBD1 or TRBD2, each matching 5 bases. Germline V gives CDR1 SGHDT, CDR2 YYEEEE. The CDR3 is made up of 15 amino acids. V lost 3 bases and J 6 bases, leaving 19 bases between the germline ends. CDR3 residues: CASSWDRGPGSEQYF. As DNA, the CDR3 is TGTGCCAGCAGCTGGGACCGCGGACCGGGGAGCGAGCAGTACTTC.

V is TRBV2 and J is TRBJ1-3; D is uncertain. Germline V gives CDR1 SNHLY, CDR2 FYNNEI. V was cut by 0 bases and J by 0 bases, with 9 bases left in between. This CDR3 has 16 residues. Here the CDR3 DNA reads TGTGCCAGCAGTGAAGCGCTCGGGAGCTCTGGAAACACCATATATTTT. Its translation: CASSEALGSSGNTIYF.